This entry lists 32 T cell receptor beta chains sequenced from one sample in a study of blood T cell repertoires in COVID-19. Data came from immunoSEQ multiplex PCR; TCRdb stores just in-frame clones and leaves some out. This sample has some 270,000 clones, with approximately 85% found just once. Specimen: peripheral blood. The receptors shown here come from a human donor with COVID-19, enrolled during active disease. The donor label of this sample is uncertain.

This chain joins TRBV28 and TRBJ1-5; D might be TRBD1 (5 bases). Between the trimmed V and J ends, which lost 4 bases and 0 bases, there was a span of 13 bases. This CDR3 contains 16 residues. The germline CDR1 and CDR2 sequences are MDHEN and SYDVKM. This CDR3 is CASSSWAGDSNQPQHF. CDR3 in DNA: TGTGCCAGCAGTTCCTGGGCGGGGGATAGCAATCAGCCCCAGCATTTT.

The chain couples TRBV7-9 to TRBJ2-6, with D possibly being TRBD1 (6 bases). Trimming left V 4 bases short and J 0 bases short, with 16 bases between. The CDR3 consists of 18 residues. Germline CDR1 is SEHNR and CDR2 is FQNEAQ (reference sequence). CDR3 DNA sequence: TGTGCCAGCAGCTACTCCGGGACACCCACCTCTGGGGCCAACGTCCTGACTTTC. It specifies CASSYSGTPTSGANVLTF.

The CDR3 nucleotides read TGTGCCAGCAGCTTAGGTAACCAGGGAGGGAACTATGGCTACACCTTC. This sequence encodes CASSLGNQGGNYGYTF. V and J are TRBV7-9 and TRBJ1-2; D perhaps matches TRBD1 (5 bases). CDR1 and CDR2 from the germline V gene are SEHNR and FQNEAQ (reference sequence). V gave up 1 base and J gave up 2 bases, with 14 bases separating them. CDR3 size: 16 residues.

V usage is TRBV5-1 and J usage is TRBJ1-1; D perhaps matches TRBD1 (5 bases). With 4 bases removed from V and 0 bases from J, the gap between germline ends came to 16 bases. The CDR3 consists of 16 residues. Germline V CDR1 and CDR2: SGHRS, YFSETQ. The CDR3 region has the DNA TGCGCCAGCAGCCACAGCGGGGACCCACTGAACACTGAAGCTTTCTTT. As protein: CASSHSGDPLNTEAFF.

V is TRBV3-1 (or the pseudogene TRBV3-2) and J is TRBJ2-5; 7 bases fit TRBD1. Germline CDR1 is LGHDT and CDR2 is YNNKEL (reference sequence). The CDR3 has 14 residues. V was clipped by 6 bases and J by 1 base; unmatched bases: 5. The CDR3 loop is CASRKGTAQETQYF. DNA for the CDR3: TGTGCCAGCAGGAAAGGGACAGCCCAAGAGACCCAGTACTTC.

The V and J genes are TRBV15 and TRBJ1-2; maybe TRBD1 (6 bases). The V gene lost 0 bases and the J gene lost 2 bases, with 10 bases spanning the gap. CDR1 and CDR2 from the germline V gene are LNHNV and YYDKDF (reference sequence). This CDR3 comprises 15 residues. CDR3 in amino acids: CATSRDQGINYGYTF. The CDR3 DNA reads TGTGCCACCAGCAGAGATCAGGGGATCAACTATGGCTACACCTTC.

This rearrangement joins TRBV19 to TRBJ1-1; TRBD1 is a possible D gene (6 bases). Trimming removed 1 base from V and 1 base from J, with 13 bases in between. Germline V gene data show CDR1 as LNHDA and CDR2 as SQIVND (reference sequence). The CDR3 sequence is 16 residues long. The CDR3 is CASSIVQGSRNTEAFF. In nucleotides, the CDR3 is TGTGCCAGTAGTATAGTTCAGGGGTCTCGGAACACTGAAGCTTTCTTT. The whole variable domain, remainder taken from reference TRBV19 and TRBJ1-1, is DGGITQSPKYLFRKEGQNVTLSCEQNLNHDAMYWYRQDPGQGLRLIYYSQIVNDFQKGDIAEGYSVSREKKESFPLTVTSAQKNPTAFYLCASSIVQGSRNTEAFFGQGTRLTVV.

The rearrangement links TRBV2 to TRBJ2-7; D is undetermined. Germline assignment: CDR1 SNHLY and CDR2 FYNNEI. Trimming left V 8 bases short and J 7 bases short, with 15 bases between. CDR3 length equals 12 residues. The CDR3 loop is CASGLPRGEQYF. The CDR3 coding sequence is TGTGCCAGCGGCCTACCCCGAGGTGAGCAGTACTTC.

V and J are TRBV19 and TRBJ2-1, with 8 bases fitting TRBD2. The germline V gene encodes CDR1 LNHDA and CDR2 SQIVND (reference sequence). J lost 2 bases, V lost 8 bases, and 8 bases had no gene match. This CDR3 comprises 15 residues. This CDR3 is CASGWAGGAYNEQFF. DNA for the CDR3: TGTGCCAGTGGTTGGGCGGGAGGAGCCTACAATGAGCAGTTCTTC.

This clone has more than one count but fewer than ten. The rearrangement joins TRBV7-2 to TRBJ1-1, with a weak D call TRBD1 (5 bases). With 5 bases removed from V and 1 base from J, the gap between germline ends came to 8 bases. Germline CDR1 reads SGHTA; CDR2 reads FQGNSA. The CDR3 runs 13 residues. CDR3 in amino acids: CASSPTGNTEAFF. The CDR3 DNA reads TGTGCCAGCAGCCCCACAGGGAACACTGAAGCTTTCTTT.

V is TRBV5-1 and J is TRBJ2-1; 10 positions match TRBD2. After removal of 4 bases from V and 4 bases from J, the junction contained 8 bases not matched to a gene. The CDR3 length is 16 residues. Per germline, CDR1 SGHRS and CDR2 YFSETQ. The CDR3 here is CASSALAGARYNEQFF. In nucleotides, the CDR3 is TGCGCCAGCAGCGCTCTAGCGGGAGCGAGATACAATGAGCAGTTCTTC.

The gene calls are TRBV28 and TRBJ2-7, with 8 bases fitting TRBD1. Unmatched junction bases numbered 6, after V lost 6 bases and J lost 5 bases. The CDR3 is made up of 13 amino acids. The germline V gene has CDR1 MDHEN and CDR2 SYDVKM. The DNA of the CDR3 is TGTGCCAGCAGCCCCAGGGGGCTAAACGAGCAGTACTTC. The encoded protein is CASSPRGLNEQYF.

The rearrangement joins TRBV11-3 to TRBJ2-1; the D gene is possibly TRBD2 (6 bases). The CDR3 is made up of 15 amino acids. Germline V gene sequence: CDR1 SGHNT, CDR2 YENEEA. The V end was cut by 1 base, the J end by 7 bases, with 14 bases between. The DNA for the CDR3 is TGTGCCAGCAGCTTAGCGGGAGTCGTGGGGAATGAGCAGTTCTTC. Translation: CASSLAGVVGNEQFF.

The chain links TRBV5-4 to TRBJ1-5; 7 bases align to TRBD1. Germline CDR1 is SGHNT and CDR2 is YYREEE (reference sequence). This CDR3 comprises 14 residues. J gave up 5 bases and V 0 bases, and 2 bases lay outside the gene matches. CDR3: CASSLDRGDQPQHF. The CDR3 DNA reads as TGTGCCAGCAGCTTGGACAGGGGCGATCAGCCCCAGCATTTT.

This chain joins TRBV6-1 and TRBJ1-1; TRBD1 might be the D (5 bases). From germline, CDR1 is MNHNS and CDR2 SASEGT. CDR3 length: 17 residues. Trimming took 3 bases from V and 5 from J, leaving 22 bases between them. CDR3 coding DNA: TGTGCCAGCAGTGACCCCGGGACGACGGGCGGGGAAACTGAAGCTTTCTTT. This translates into CASSDPGTTGGETEAFF.

CDR3 amino acids: CASSQTYEQYF. In nucleotides, the CDR3 is TGTGCCAGCAGTCAAACCTACGAGCAGTACTTC. The rearrangement uses TRBV6-2 or TRBV6-3 and TRBJ2-7; D ambiguous. The V gene lost 5 bases and the J gene lost 2 bases, with 4 bases spanning the gap. Germline CDR1 MNHEY, CDR2 SVGEGT. The CDR3 is 11 residues long.

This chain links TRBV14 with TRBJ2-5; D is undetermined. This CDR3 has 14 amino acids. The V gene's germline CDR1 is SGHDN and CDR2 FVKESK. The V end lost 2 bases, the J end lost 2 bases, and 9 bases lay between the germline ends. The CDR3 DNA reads TGTGCCAGCAGCCAACACAGCCCACAAGAGACCCAGTACTTC. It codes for CASSQHSPQETQYF.

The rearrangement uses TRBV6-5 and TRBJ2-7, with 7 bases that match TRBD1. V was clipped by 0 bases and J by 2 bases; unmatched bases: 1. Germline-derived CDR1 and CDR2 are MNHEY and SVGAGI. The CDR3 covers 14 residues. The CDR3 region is CASSYSDRAYEQYF. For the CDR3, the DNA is TGTGCCAGCAGTTACTCCGACAGGGCCTACGAGCAGTACTTC.

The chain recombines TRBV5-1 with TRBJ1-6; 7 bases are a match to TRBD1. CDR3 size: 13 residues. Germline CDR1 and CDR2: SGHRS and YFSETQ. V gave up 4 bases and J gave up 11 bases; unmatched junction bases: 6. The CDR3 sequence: CASSQGDSPPLHF. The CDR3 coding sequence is TGCGCCAGCAGCCAGGGGGATTCGCCACCCCTCCACTTT. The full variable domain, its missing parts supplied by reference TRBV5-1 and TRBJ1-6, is KAGVTQTPRYLIKTRGQQVTLSCSPISGHRSVSWYQQTPGQGLQFLFEYFSETQRNKGNFPGRFSGRQFSNSRSEMNVSTLELGDSALYLCASSQGDSPPLHFGNGTRLTVT.

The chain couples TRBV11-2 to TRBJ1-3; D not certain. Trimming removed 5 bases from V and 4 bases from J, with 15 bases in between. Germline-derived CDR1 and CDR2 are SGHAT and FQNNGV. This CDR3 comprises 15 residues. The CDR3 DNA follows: TGTGCCAGCAGCGCGATGCGGGGTTCGGGAAACACCATATATTTT. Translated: CASSAMRGSGNTIYF.

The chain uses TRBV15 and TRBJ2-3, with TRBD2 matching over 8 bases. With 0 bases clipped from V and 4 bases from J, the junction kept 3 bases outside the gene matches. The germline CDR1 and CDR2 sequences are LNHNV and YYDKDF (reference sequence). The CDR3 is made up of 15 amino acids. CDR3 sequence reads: CATSRDGLAPDTQYF. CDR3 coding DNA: TGTGCCACCAGCAGAGATGGACTAGCCCCAGATACGCAGTATTTT. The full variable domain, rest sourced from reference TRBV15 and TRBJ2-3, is DAMVIQNPRYQVTQFGKPVTLSCSQTLNHNVMYWYQQKSSQAPKLLFHYYDKDFNNEADTPDNFQSRRPNTSFCFLDIRSPGLGDTAMYLCATSRDGLAPDTQYFGPGTRLTVL.

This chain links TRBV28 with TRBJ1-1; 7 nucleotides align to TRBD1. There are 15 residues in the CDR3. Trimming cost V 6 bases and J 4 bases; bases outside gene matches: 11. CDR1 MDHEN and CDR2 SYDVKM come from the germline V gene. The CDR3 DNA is TGTGCCAGCAGCCTTACAGGGGTCATGGGCACTGAAGCTTTCTTT. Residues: CASSLTGVMGTEAFF.

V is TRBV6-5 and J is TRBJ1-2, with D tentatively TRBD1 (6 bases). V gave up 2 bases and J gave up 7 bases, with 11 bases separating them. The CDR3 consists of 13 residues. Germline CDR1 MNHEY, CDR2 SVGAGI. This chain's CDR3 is CASSYNREGGYTF. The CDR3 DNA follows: TGTGCCAGCAGTTACAACAGGGAGGGTGGCTACACCTTC.

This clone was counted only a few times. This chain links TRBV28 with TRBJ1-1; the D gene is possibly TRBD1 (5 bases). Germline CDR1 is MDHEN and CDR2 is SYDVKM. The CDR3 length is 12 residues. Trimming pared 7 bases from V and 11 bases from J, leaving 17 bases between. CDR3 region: CASTPSGRAAFF. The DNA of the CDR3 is TGTGCCAGCACACCATCAGGGCGAGCGGCTTTCTTT.

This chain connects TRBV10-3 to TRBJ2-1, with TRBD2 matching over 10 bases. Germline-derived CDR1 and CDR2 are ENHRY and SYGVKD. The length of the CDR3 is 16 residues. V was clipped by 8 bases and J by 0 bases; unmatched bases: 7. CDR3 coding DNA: TGTGCCATCGGCGCGTCTAGCGGGAGCTCCTACAATGAGCAGTTCTTC. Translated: CAIGASSGSSYNEQFF.

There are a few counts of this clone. The CDR3 nucleotides are TGTGCCTGGAGGCGGGATAACGCCTACGAGCAGTACTTC. Protein: CAWRRDNAYEQYF. The chain employs TRBV30 and TRBJ2-7; weak D call: TRBD2 (6 bases). V lost 3 bases, J lost 2 bases, and 11 bases lay in between. Germline V gene lookup returns CDR1 GTSNPN and CDR2 SVGIG (reference sequence). The CDR3 is 13 residues long.

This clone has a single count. This chain's CDR3 is CASSRDSLDYGYTF. The CDR3 region has the DNA TGCGCCAGCAGCCGAGACAGTCTGGACTATGGCTACACCTTC. The chain links TRBV5-1 to TRBJ1-2; D is possibly TRBD1 (5 bases). CDR3 length: 14 residues. The V gene's germline CDR1 is SGHRS and CDR2 YFSETQ. V lost 4 bases and J lost 3, with 13 bases in between.

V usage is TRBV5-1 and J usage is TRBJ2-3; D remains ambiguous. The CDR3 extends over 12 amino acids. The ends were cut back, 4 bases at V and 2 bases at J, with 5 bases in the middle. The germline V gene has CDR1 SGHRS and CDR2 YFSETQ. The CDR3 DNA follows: TGCGCCAGCAGCATCATCACAGATACGCAGTATTTT. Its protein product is CASSIITDTQYF.

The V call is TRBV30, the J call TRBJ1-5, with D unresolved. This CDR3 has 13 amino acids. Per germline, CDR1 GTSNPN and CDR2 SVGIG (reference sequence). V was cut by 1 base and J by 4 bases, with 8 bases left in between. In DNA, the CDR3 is TGTGCCTGGAGTGAACAGCTGAATCAGCCCCAGCATTTT. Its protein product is CAWSEQLNQPQHF.

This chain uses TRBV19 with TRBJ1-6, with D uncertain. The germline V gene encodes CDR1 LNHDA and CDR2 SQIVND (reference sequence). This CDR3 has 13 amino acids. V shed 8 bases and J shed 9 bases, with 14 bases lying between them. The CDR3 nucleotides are TGTGCCAGTCAAGGCGGCGATTTTTCACCCCTCCACTTT. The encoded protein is CASQGGDFSPLHF.

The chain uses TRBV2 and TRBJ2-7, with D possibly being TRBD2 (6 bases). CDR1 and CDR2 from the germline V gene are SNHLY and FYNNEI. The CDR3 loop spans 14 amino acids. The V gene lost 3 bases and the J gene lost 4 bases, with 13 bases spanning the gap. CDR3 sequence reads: CASSEFGSRYEQYF. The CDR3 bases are TGTGCCAGCAGTGAGTTCGGGAGTCGGTACGAGCAGTACTTC.

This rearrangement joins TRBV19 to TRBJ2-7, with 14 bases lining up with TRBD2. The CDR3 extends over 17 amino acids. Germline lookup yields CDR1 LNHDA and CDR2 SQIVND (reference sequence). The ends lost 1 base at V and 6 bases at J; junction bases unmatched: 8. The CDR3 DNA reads TGTGCCAGTAGTATAGGATGGGGGACTAGCGGGAGCTCCGAGCAGTACTTC. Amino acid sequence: CASSIGWGTSGSSEQYF.